Listed below are T cell receptor beta chains from one sample, sequenced in a study of OX40 agonist ivuxolimab in advanced cancers. Sequenced by immunoSEQ multiplex PCR; TCRdb stores in-frame clones only, minus some. Among about 62,000 clones listed, approximately 88% were seen once. Material: CD4+ or CD8+ T cells sorted from blood, obtained in a trial of the OX40 agonist ivuxolimab. The receptors here all came from an adult with an advanced solid tumor such as melanoma, head and neck, liver or kidney cancer. Both conserved end residues are part of each CDR3. Each record gives: J gene, clone size, D gene, V gene, CDR3 DNA, CDR3 protein. A D gene is named only where the DNA matches it firmly. For some rows the clone size is stated as once, few or many, or as a class when expanded; others skip it.

j_call: TRBJ1-4; clone_size: NA; d_call: TRBD1; v_call: TRBV2; cdr3_nt: TGTGCCAGCGGGCACAGGGGTGATAATGAAAAACTGTTTTTT; cdr3_aa: CASGHRGDNEKLFF
j_call: TRBJ2-5; clone_size: few; d_call: NA; v_call: TRBV10-2; cdr3_nt: TGCGCCACTTCAATCGGGGGGCCGGGTGAGACCCAGTACTTC; cdr3_aa: CATSIGGPGETQYF
j_call: TRBJ1-5; clone_size: NA; d_call: NA; v_call: TRBV6-5; cdr3_nt: TGTGCCACACTAAAGCAAAGACAGGGCAATCAGCCCCAGCATTTT; cdr3_aa: CATLKQRQGNQPQHF
j_call: TRBJ2-2; clone_size: NA; d_call: TRBD2; v_call: TRBV4-3; cdr3_nt: TGCGCCAGCAGCCACGCACTAGCGGGCGACGGGGAGCTGTTTTTT; cdr3_aa: CASSHALAGDGELFF
j_call: TRBJ2-1; clone_size: NA; d_call: TRBD2; v_call: TRBV30; cdr3_nt: TGTGCCTGGAGGGGGCGGGGGTTTCGGCATGAGCAGTTCTTC; cdr3_aa: CAWRGRGFRHEQFF
j_call: TRBJ1-1; clone_size: NA; d_call: NA; v_call: TRBV7-9; cdr3_nt: TGTGCCAGCAGCCGGGACGGGGTTAGGGTGATTATTAGCACTGAAGCTTTCTTT; cdr3_aa: CASSRDGVRVIISTEAFF
j_call: TRBJ2-2; clone_size: NA; d_call: TRBD1; v_call: TRBV28; cdr3_nt: TGTGCCAGCAGTCGACAGGGGGCCCCCGGGGAGCTGTTTTTT; cdr3_aa: CASSRQGAPGELFF
j_call: TRBJ1-2; clone_size: NA; d_call: TRBD1; v_call: TRBV5-1; cdr3_nt: TGCGCCAGCAGCGGAACAGGGGAGGCAACTAACTATGGCTACACCTTC; cdr3_aa: CASSGTGEATNYGYTF
j_call: TRBJ2-5; clone_size: NA; d_call: NA; v_call: TRBV5-1; cdr3_nt: TGCGCCAGCAGCTTGGCTGGATTATCCCAAGAGACCCAGTACTTC; cdr3_aa: CASSLAGLSQETQYF
j_call: TRBJ2-2; clone_size: once; d_call: TRBD2; v_call: TRBV7-9; cdr3_nt: TGTGCCAGCAGCTTAAGCCTAGCGGCAATGAACACCGGGGAGCTGTTTTTT; cdr3_aa: CASSLSLAAMNTGELFF
j_call: TRBJ2-1; clone_size: NA; d_call: NA; v_call: TRBV30; cdr3_nt: TGTGCCTGGAGTATACTCCCGGGTAATGAGCAGTTCTTC; cdr3_aa: CAWSILPGNEQFF
j_call: TRBJ1-1; clone_size: NA; d_call: NA; v_call: TRBV29-1; cdr3_nt: TGCAGCGTTAGGGGCGATATGAACACTGAAGCTTTCTTT; cdr3_aa: CSVRGDMNTEAFF
j_call: TRBJ1-4; clone_size: few; d_call: NA; v_call: TRBV28; cdr3_nt: TGTGCCAGCCGCCTAGACGGAAAACTGTTTTTT; cdr3_aa: CASRLDGKLFF
j_call: TRBJ1-1; clone_size: NA; d_call: NA; v_call: TRBV2; cdr3_nt: TGTGCCAGCAGCAGAGCAGTGGGAGCCGGTGAAGCTTTCTTT; cdr3_aa: CASSRAVGAGEAFF
j_call: TRBJ2-7; clone_size: NA; d_call: TRBD2; v_call: TRBV11-3; cdr3_nt: TGTGCCAGCAGCTCAGGACTAGCGGGGAAGGTTTCCGAGCAGTACTTC; cdr3_aa: CASSSGLAGKVSEQYF
j_call: TRBJ2-7; clone_size: few; d_call: TRBD1; v_call: TRBV6-5; cdr3_nt: TGTGCCAGCAGTTACAAGGCAGGGGGCCTTTACGAGCAGTACTTC; cdr3_aa: CASSYKAGGLYEQYF
j_call: TRBJ2-1; clone_size: NA; d_call: NA; v_call: TRBV28; cdr3_nt: TGTGCCAGCAGTCAGAGGGATGAGCAGTTCTTC; cdr3_aa: CASSQRDEQFF
j_call: TRBJ2-2; clone_size: NA; d_call: TRBD1; v_call: TRBV4-3; cdr3_nt: TGCGCCAGCAGCCGGGCCGGGACAGCGAACACCGGGGAGCTGTTTTTT; cdr3_aa: CASSRAGTANTGELFF
j_call: TRBJ1-3; clone_size: NA; d_call: NA; v_call: TRBV30; cdr3_nt: TGTGCCTGGAGCAGGACGGGAAACACCATATATTTT; cdr3_aa: CAWSRTGNTIYF
j_call: TRBJ2-2; clone_size: NA; d_call: NA; v_call: TRBV7-2; cdr3_nt: TGTGCCAGCAGCTTAGTAACAGGGACAAACACCGGGGAGCTGTTTTTT; cdr3_aa: CASSLVTGTNTGELFF
j_call: TRBJ1-4; clone_size: NA; d_call: NA; v_call: TRBV6-1; cdr3_nt: TGTGCCAGCAGTGCATCCCTGAGGGTGAGGGGTAATGAAAAACTGTTTTTT; cdr3_aa: CASSASLRVRGNEKLFF
j_call: TRBJ1-4; clone_size: NA; d_call: TRBD1; v_call: TRBV6-5; cdr3_nt: TGTGCCAGCCGACAGGGCAATGAAAAACTGTTTTTT; cdr3_aa: CASRQGNEKLFF
j_call: TRBJ2-1; clone_size: NA; d_call: NA; v_call: TRBV7-9; cdr3_nt: TGTGCCAGCAGCTTAATCCCAAACCAGGGCAAATCCTACAATGAGCAGTTCTTC; cdr3_aa: CASSLIPNQGKSYNEQFF
j_call: TRBJ2-3; clone_size: NA; d_call: NA; v_call: TRBV6-4; cdr3_nt: TGTGCCAGCAGCCGAACGGGGGCAGGGATCGGAGATACGCAGTATTTT; cdr3_aa: CASSRTGAGIGDTQYF
j_call: TRBJ2-7; clone_size: NA; d_call: TRBD2; v_call: TRBV7-9; cdr3_nt: TGTGCCAGCAGCTTAGCTCCTAGCGGACCCTACGAGCAGTACTTC; cdr3_aa: CASSLAPSGPYEQYF
j_call: TRBJ1-1; clone_size: NA; d_call: NA; v_call: TRBV10-3; cdr3_nt: TGTGCCATCAGTGAGGGACAGATAGACACTGAAGCTTTCTTT; cdr3_aa: CAISEGQIDTEAFF
j_call: TRBJ2-1; clone_size: NA; d_call: NA; v_call: TRBV30; cdr3_nt: TGTGCCTGGAACCCTGCCGGGGGACGGGACAGCTACAATGAGCAGTTCTTC; cdr3_aa: CAWNPAGGRDSYNEQFF
j_call: TRBJ1-5; clone_size: few; d_call: NA; v_call: TRBV27; cdr3_nt: TGTGCCAGCAGTCTACCGGGTCAGCCCCAGCATTTT; cdr3_aa: CASSLPGQPQHF
j_call: TRBJ1-3; clone_size: NA; d_call: NA; v_call: TRBV4-2; cdr3_nt: TGTGCCAGCAGCCAGGGGCTTGGGGGGCAAGGAAACACCATATATTTT; cdr3_aa: CASSQGLGGQGNTIYF
j_call: TRBJ1-1; clone_size: NA; d_call: NA; v_call: TRBV2; cdr3_nt: TGTGCCAGCAGTCAACAGGGAGTAAGCACTGAAGCTTTCTTT; cdr3_aa: CASSQQGVSTEAFF
j_call: TRBJ2-1; clone_size: NA; d_call: TRBD2; v_call: TRBV20-1; cdr3_nt: TGCAGTGCGGGGGGAGGGCATGAGCAGTTCTTC; cdr3_aa: CSAGGGHEQFF
j_call: TRBJ2-7; clone_size: NA; d_call: TRBD1; v_call: TRBV9; cdr3_nt: TGTGCCAGCAGCCCAGAGGGGACAGGGTCCGAGCAGTACTTC; cdr3_aa: CASSPEGTGSEQYF
j_call: TRBJ2-1; clone_size: NA; d_call: NA; v_call: TRBV11-1; cdr3_nt: TGTGCCAGCAGCTTAGATCCTACAGGGAGTGTTTCCAATGAGCAGTTCTTC; cdr3_aa: CASSLDPTGSVSNEQFF
j_call: TRBJ2-6; clone_size: once; d_call: TRBD1; v_call: TRBV2; cdr3_nt: TGTGCCAGCAGTGGGACAGGCCGTCGCTCTGGGGCCAACGTCCTGACTTTC; cdr3_aa: CASSGTGRRSGANVLTF
j_call: TRBJ1-2; clone_size: NA; d_call: NA; v_call: TRBV6-5; cdr3_nt: TGTGCCAGCAGTTACTCGTTTCGGGATGGCTACACCTTC; cdr3_aa: CASSYSFRDGYTF
j_call: TRBJ2-7; clone_size: NA; d_call: TRBD1; v_call: TRBV5-5; cdr3_nt: TGTGCCAGCAGCTTGGGGGACAGGGGAACCTACGAGCAGTACTTC; cdr3_aa: CASSLGDRGTYEQYF
j_call: TRBJ1-1; clone_size: NA; d_call: NA; v_call: TRBV20-1; cdr3_nt: TGCAGTGCTTCGGACAGCGAAGCTTTCTTT; cdr3_aa: CSASDSEAFF
j_call: TRBJ2-3; clone_size: NA; d_call: TRBD1; v_call: TRBV10-3; cdr3_nt: TGTGCCATCAGTGAGGGGAACAGGGGCCGGAGCACAGATACGCAGTATTTT; cdr3_aa: CAISEGNRGRSTDTQYF
j_call: TRBJ1-2; clone_size: NA; d_call: NA; v_call: TRBV7-2; cdr3_nt: TGTGCCAGCAGCTCCGAAGGGTCTCCCTATGGCTACACCTTC; cdr3_aa: CASSSEGSPYGYTF
j_call: TRBJ1-5; clone_size: once; d_call: TRBD1; v_call: TRBV5-1; cdr3_nt: TGCGCCAGCAGCCCCGGGACAGGTAACAATCAGCCCCAGCATTTT; cdr3_aa: CASSPGTGNNQPQHF
j_call: TRBJ2-7; clone_size: NA; d_call: NA; v_call: TRBV5-1; cdr3_nt: TGCGCCAGCAGCTTGAGAGGCCAGGAGCAGTACTTC; cdr3_aa: CASSLRGQEQYF
j_call: TRBJ2-1; clone_size: NA; d_call: NA; v_call: TRBV12-5; cdr3_nt: TGTGCTAGTGGTTCAGGAGGCGGTTACAATGAGCAGTTCTTC; cdr3_aa: CASGSGGGYNEQFF
j_call: TRBJ2-1; clone_size: NA; d_call: TRBD2; v_call: TRBV2; cdr3_nt: TGTGCCAGCAGGGCCAGACTAGCAGACCCTTTATACAATGAGCAGTTCTTC; cdr3_aa: CASRARLADPLYNEQFF
j_call: TRBJ2-1; clone_size: NA; d_call: NA; v_call: TRBV7-8; cdr3_nt: TGTGCCAGCAGCTTAGGGATGGCTCGGAAGACTCCCATTCCCAATGAGCAGTTCTTC; cdr3_aa: CASSLGMARKTPIPNEQFF
j_call: TRBJ1-2; clone_size: NA; d_call: NA; v_call: TRBV10-2; cdr3_nt: TGCGCCAGCAGTGATCAGGGATCGGGGGGCTACACCTTC; cdr3_aa: CASSDQGSGGYTF
j_call: TRBJ1-2; clone_size: NA; d_call: NA; v_call: TRBV6-5; cdr3_nt: TGTGCCAGCAGTTACAGGGACCTTTCCGGTGGCTACACCTTC; cdr3_aa: CASSYRDLSGGYTF
j_call: TRBJ1-1; clone_size: NA; d_call: NA; v_call: TRBV5-1; cdr3_nt: TGCGCCAGCAGCTTGGAAAGGATAGGGTCGGGTGAAGCTTTCTTT; cdr3_aa: CASSLERIGSGEAFF
j_call: TRBJ2-3; clone_size: few; d_call: NA; v_call: TRBV11-1; cdr3_nt: TGTGCCAGCAGCCCCCGGCTTGGTTTGGAGGGCCAGTCAGATACGCAGTATTTT; cdr3_aa: CASSPRLGLEGQSDTQYF
j_call: TRBJ1-6; clone_size: NA; d_call: NA; v_call: TRBV15; cdr3_nt: TGTGCCACCAGCAGAGATGGACGGGGAGACTCACCCCTCCACTTT; cdr3_aa: CATSRDGRGDSPLHF
j_call: TRBJ2-3; clone_size: NA; d_call: NA; v_call: TRBV7-9; cdr3_nt: TGTGCCAGCAGCTTACATCCACTTCACACAGATACGCAGTATTTT; cdr3_aa: CASSLHPLHTDTQYF